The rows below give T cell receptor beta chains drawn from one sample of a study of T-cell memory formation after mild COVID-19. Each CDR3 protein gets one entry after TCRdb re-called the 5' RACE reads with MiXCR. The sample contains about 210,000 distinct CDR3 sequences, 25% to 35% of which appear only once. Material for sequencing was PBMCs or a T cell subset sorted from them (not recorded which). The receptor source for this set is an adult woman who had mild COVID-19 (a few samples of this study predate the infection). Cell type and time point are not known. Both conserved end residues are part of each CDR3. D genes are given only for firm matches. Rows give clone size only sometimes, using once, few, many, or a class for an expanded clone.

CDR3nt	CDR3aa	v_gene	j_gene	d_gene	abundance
TGTGCCAGCAGTTACCTATGGGAAGACAGTGGATCGTCCTACGAGCAGTACTTC	CASSYLWEDSGSSYEQYF	TRBV6-5	TRBJ2-7	NA	NA
TGTGCCAGCAGTCCTACTGGACAGGGGTCCGGGGAGCTGTTTTTT	CASSPTGQGSGELFF	TRBV12-3/TRBV12-4	TRBJ2-2	TRBD1	NA
TGTGCCACCCGGGGGGTCGGCGGGACACCTAACTATGGCTACACCTTC	CATRGVGGTPNYGYTF	TRBV24-1	TRBJ1-2	NA	few
TGTGCCAGCAGTTCGACAGGGGGCTGGAGTAATTCACCCCTCCACTTT	CASSSTGGWSNSPLHF	TRBV6-6	TRBJ1-6	TRBD1	NA
TGTGCCACCAGTGAGGCTGGGTACCAAGAGACCCAGTACTTC	CATSEAGYQETQYF	TRBV24-1	TRBJ2-5	NA	NA
TGTGCCAGCAGGGGTCCCGGAGACACCGGGGAGCTGTTTTTT	CASRGPGDTGELFF	TRBV7-8	TRBJ2-2	NA	NA
TGCAGTGCCAACCGACACAACGACTATAGCAATCAGCCCCAGCATTTT	CSANRHNDYSNQPQHF	TRBV20-1	TRBJ1-5	NA	few
TGTGCCAGCCTTCAGGGAAGTGGGGCCAACGTCCTGACTTTC	CASLQGSGANVLTF	TRBV6-1	TRBJ2-6	NA	many
TGTGCCACCAGTGATTTGGTGAAGGGGAACTACAATGAGCAGTTCTTC	CATSDLVKGNYNEQFF	TRBV24-1	TRBJ2-1	NA	few
TGTGCCACCAGTAATAGCGGGACAAGCTCCTACAATGAGCAGTTCTTC	CATSNSGTSSYNEQFF	TRBV24-1	TRBJ2-1	TRBD2	NA
TGTGCCAGCAGTTACACAGGGGAGACCTATGGCTACACCTTC	CASSYTGETYGYTF	TRBV6-6	TRBJ1-2	TRBD1	few
TGTGCCAGCAACGTAGCGCTAAGTTTGGGCTTTCCAGATACGCAGTATTTT	CASNVALSLGFPDTQYF	TRBV12-3/TRBV12-4	TRBJ2-3	NA	NA
TGCAGTGTCCCGCGTCTAGCAATAGATACGCAGTATTTT	CSVPRLAIDTQYF	TRBV20-1	TRBJ2-3	NA	few
TGTGCCAGCAGTCGGCCCGCCGTCGACAGCACCAGGGTAACAATTGAGCAGTTCTTC	CASSRPAVDSTRVTIEQFF	TRBV6-2/TRBV6-3	TRBJ2-1	NA	many
TGTGCCACCAGTGATGCTGATCATCAGCCCCAGCATTTT	CATSDADHQPQHF	TRBV24-1	TRBJ1-5	NA	few
TGTGCCACCAGCAACCTGCGGGGGGGTTACAATGAGCAGTTCTTC	CATSNLRGGYNEQFF	TRBV15	TRBJ2-1	TRBD2	NA
TGTGCCAGCAGCTCCCGGGACAGGGGAACTGGCTACACCTTC	CASSSRDRGTGYTF	TRBV5-4	TRBJ1-2	TRBD1	NA
TGTGCCACCAGTGATTCCCGCTGGGGACTGAGCACAGATACGCAGTATTTT	CATSDSRWGLSTDTQYF	TRBV24-1	TRBJ2-3	NA	NA
TGTGCCACCAGCAGAGATAGCGGGCCCTATACGCAGTATTTT	CATSRDSGPYTQYF	TRBV15	TRBJ2-3	TRBD2	few
TGTGCCAGCAGCCCAGGGAAGGCGAACAATGAGCAGTTCTTC	CASSPGKANNEQFF	TRBV7-2	TRBJ2-1	NA	few
TGCAGTGCTAGAGATTTCGGGACAGCGCAATATAGCAATCAGCCCCAGCATTTT	CSARDFGTAQYSNQPQHF	TRBV20-1	TRBJ1-5	TRBD1	once
TGTGCCAGCAGTTTAAGGGAGCAGGGGAGAGAGACCCAGTACTTC	CASSLREQGRETQYF	TRBV12-3/TRBV12-4	TRBJ2-5	NA	NA
TGTGCCAGCAGTTTATCGTTTGTCGGGCGGGGGAGCTACGAGCAGTACTTC	CASSLSFVGRGSYEQYF	TRBV27	TRBJ2-7	TRBD2	NA
TGTGCCAGCAGTTTAGCTCGGGACTCGGCTGAAGCTTTCTTT	CASSLARDSAEAFF	TRBV12-3/TRBV12-4	TRBJ1-1	NA	NA
TGTGCCAGCAGCTTAGCGCCAGGGGGGGATGAGCAGTTCTTC	CASSLAPGGDEQFF	TRBV7-9	TRBJ2-1	NA	few
TGCAGTGCTAGAGATGGGGCGGCGGGAGGGACCACAGATACGCAGTATTTT	CSARDGAAGGTTDTQYF	TRBV20-1	TRBJ2-3	TRBD2	many
TGTGCCAGCAGCCAAGAAGCCGCTTTCCGGGATAAATTGGAGGAGACCCAGTACTTC	CASSQEAAFRDKLEETQYF	TRBV3-1	TRBJ2-5	NA	NA
TGTGCCACCAGTGATTATGGCGGGGGGTACACAGATACGCAGTATTTT	CATSDYGGGYTDTQYF	TRBV24-1	TRBJ2-3	TRBD2	few
TGTGCCAGCAGCTTGGATTCAGAGACCACTAGCACAGATACGCAGTATTTT	CASSLDSETTSTDTQYF	TRBV7-8	TRBJ2-3	NA	few
TGCGCCAGCAGCCAAGAACGTAGCGGGGGGGCCCAGACTACGCAGTATTTT	CASSQERSGGAQTTQYF	TRBV4-1	TRBJ2-3	TRBD2	few
TGCAGCGTTGAGGGCAGACCGCAGGGTGATACGCAGTATTTT	CSVEGRPQGDTQYF	TRBV29-1	TRBJ2-3	NA	NA
TGTGCCAGCAGCTTACTGGACCCGACAGATACGCAGTATTTT	CASSLLDPTDTQYF	TRBV7-3	TRBJ2-3	NA	few
TGTGCCAGCAGAGGGCGGGACCCTGGTAACTCTGGGGCCAACGTCCTGACTTTC	CASRGRDPGNSGANVLTF	TRBV6-6	TRBJ2-6	NA	once
TGTGCCAGCAGCTTTGGCGGGAGGCCCCCAGATACGCAGTATTTT	CASSFGGRPPDTQYF	TRBV11-3	TRBJ2-3	TRBD2	NA
TGTGCCGCGGGACTAGGGACAGGGTTTAATGAGCAGTTCTTC	CAAGLGTGFNEQFF	TRBV19	TRBJ2-1	NA	NA
TGCGCCAGCAGCTCCTTAGCGGGAGCCGCCTACGAGCAGTACTTC	CASSSLAGAAYEQYF	TRBV5-1	TRBJ2-7	TRBD2	few
TGTGCCAGCAGTGACCTAGCGGGGGGGCCCGGGGAGCTGTTTTTT	CASSDLAGGPGELFF	TRBV6-1	TRBJ2-2	TRBD2	few
TGTGCCAGCAGTTCCCTAACTAGCGGGAGGTTCAACGAGCAGTACTTC	CASSSLTSGRFNEQYF	TRBV6-5	TRBJ2-7	TRBD2	few
TGTGCCACCAGTGATGGGGCAGGGATCGAGCAGTTCTTC	CATSDGAGIEQFF	TRBV24-1	TRBJ2-1	NA	few
TGTGCCAGCAGTACCCGGCCGGACGCCTACGAGCAGTACTTC	CASSTRPDAYEQYF	TRBV12-3/TRBV12-4	TRBJ2-7	NA	few
TGCAGTGCCGCCTGGGGCCAGGGCTACAATGAGCAGTTCTTC	CSAAWGQGYNEQFF	TRBV20-1	TRBJ2-1	NA	few
TGCGCCAGCAGCTTGGTTGAGGGAGGCCACGAGCAGTACTTC	CASSLVEGGHEQYF	TRBV5-1	TRBJ2-7	NA	few
TGCGCCAGCACCCTGAGACAGGGGGCAGGGGCTGAAGCTTTCTTT	CASTLRQGAGAEAFF	TRBV5-1	TRBJ1-1	TRBD1	few
TGTGCCAGCAGTTCAGGGAACTCTGGGGCCAACGTCCTGACTTTC	CASSSGNSGANVLTF	TRBV12-3/TRBV12-4	TRBJ2-6	NA	few
TGTGCCAGCAGCCCAGGCGGGACTAGTTCCTACGAGCAGTACTTC	CASSPGGTSSYEQYF	TRBV7-8	TRBJ2-7	TRBD2	NA